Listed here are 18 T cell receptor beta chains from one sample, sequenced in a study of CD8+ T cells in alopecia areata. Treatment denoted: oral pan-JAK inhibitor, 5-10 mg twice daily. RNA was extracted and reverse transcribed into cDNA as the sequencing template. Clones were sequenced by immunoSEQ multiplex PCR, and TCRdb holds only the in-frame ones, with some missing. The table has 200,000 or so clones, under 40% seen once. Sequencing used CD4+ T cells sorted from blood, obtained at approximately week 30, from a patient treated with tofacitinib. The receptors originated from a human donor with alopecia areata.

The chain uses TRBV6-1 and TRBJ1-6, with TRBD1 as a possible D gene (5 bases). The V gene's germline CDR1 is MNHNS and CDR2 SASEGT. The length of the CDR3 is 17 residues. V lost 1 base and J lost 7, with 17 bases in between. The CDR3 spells CASSEVYSGTTNSPLHF. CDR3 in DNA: TGTGCCAGCAGTGAAGTTTACTCCGGGACTACCAATTCACCCCTCCACTTT.

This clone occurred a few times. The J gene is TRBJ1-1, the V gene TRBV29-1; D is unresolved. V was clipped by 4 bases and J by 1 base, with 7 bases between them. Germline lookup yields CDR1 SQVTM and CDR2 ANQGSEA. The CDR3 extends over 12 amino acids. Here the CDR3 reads CSVVGRNTEAFF. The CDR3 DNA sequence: TGCAGCGTTGTTGGCAGGAACACTGAAGCTTTCTTT.

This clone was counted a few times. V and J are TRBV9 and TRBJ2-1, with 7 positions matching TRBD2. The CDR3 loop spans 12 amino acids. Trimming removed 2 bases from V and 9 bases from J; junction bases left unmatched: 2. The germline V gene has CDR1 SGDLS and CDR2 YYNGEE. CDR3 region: CASSVGRGEQFF. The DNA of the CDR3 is TGTGCCAGCAGCGTTGGGAGGGGTGAGCAGTTCTTC.

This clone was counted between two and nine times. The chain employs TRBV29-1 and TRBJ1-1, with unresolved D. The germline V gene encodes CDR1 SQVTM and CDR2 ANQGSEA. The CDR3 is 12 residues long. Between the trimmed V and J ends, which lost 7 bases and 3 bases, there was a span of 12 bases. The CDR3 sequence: CSAGRADTEAFF. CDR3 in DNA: TGCAGCGCCGGCCGGGCGGACACTGAAGCTTTCTTT. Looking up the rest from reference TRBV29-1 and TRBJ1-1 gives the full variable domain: SAVISQKPSRDICQRGTSLTIQCQVDSQVTMMFWYRQQPGQSLTLIATANQGSEATYESGFVIDKFPISRPNLTFSTLTVSNMSPEDSSIYLCSAGRADTEAFFGQGTRLTVV.

The CDR3 DNA sequence: TGTGCCAGCAGTTACAGTAGAGGGGGCTATAATTCACCCCTCCACTTT. This translates into CASSYSRGGYNSPLHF. This chain joins TRBV6-6 and TRBJ1-6, with a possible D match to TRBD1 (6 bases). CDR3 length: 16 residues. V dropped 2 bases and J dropped 3 bases, with 11 bases sitting between them. CDR1 is MNHNY and CDR2 is SVGAGI in the germline V gene (reference sequence).

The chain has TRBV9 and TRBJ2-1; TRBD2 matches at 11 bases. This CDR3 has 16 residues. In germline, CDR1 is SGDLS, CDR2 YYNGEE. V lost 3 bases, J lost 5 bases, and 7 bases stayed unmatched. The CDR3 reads CASSALSGGVDNEQFF. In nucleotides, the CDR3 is TGTGCCAGCAGCGCCCTTAGCGGGGGGGTCGACAATGAGCAGTTCTTC.

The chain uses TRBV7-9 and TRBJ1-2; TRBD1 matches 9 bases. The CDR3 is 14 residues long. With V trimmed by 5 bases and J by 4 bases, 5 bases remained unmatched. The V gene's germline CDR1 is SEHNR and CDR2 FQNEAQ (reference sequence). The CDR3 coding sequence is TGTGCCAGCAGCCAACGGGACAGGGCCTATGGCTACACCTTC. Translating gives CASSQRDRAYGYTF.

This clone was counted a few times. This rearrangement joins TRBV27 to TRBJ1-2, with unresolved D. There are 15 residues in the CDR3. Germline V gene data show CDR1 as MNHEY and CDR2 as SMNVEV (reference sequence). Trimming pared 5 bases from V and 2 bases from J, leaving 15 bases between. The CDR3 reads CASSADGLYNYGYTF. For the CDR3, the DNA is TGTGCCAGCAGTGCCGACGGCCTTTACAACTATGGCTACACCTTC.

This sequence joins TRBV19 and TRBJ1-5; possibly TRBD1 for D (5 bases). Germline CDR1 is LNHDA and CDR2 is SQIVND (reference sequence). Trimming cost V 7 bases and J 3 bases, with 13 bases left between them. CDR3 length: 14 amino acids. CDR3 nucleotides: TGTGCCAGTACAAACAGGCGGAACAATCAGCCCCAGCATTTT. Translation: CASTNRRNNQPQHF.

CDR3 coding DNA: TGTGCCAGCAGCCCCAGTAGAAGTTTAGCGGGGGGGCAGGGAAATGAGCAGTTCTTC. Its translation is CASSPSRSLAGGQGNEQFF. The rearrangement joins TRBV7-2 to TRBJ2-1, with 11 bases lining up with TRBD2. Trimming at V came to 5 bases and at J to 7 bases, leaving 19 bases not matched to a gene. This CDR3 has 19 residues. Germline V CDR1 and CDR2: SGHTA, FQGNSA.

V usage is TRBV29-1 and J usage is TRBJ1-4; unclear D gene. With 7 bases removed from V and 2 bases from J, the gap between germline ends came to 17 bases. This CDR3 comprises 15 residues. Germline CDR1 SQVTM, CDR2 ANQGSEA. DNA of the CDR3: TGCAGCGCCGGGGATCTGGGGAGGACTAATGAAAAACTGTTTTTT. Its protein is CSAGDLGRTNEKLFF.

Here the CDR3 reads CAWSPPFFWGRNQPQHF. Here the CDR3 DNA reads TGTGCCTGGAGCCCCCCTTTTTTCTGGGGGCGGAATCAGCCCCAGCATTTT. This chain links TRBV30 with TRBJ1-5, with D tentatively TRBD1 (6 bases). Trimming took off 3 bases at V and 4 bases at J, with 22 bases between the two ends. Germline V gene sequence: CDR1 GTSNPN, CDR2 SVGIG (reference sequence). The CDR3 length is 17 residues. The entire variable domain, with the rest obtained from reference TRBV30 and TRBJ1-5, is as follows: SQTIHQWPATLVQPVGSPLSLECTVEGTSNPNLYWYRQAAGRGLQLLFYSVGIGQISSEVPQNLSASRPQDRQFILSSKKLLLSDSGFYLCAWSPPFFWGRNQPQHFGDGTRLSIL.

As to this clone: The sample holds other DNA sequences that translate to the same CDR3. This chain's CDR3 is CASSLDSDTQYF. The CDR3 DNA follows: TGCGCCAGCAGCTTGGACTCAGATACGCAGTATTTT. V gene TRBV5-1 combines with J gene TRBJ2-3; D remains unclear. The CDR3 has 12 amino acids. In germline, CDR1 is SGHRS, CDR2 YFSETQ. V was trimmed by 0 bases and J by 4 bases, leaving 3 bases between them. The entire variable domain, with the rest obtained from reference TRBV5-1 and TRBJ2-3, is as follows: KAGVTQTPRYLIKTRGQQVTLSCSPISGHRSVSWYQQTPGQGLQFLFEYFSETQRNKGNFPGRFSGRQFSNSRSEMNVSTLELGDSALYLCASSLDSDTQYFGPGTRLTVL.

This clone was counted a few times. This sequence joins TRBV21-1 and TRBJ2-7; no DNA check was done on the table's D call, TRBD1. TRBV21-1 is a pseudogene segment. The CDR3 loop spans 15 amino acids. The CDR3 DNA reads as TGTGCCAGCAGCAAAGGGGACAGGGGGCAGTACGAGCAGTACTTC. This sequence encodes CASSKGDRGQYEQYF.

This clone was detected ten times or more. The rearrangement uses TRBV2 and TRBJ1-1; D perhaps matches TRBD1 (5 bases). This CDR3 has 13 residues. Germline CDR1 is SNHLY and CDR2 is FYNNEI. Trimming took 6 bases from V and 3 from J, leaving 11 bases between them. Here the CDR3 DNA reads TGTGCCAGCAGCGGCAGGGAGGACACTGAAGCTTTCTTT. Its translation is CASSGREDTEAFF.

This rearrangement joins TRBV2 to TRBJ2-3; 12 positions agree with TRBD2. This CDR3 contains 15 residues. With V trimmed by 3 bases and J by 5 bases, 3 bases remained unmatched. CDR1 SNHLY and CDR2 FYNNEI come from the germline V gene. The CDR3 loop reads CASSEEGLAGDTQYF. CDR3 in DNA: TGTGCCAGCAGTGAGGAGGGACTAGCGGGAGATACGCAGTATTTT.

The CDR3, as DNA: TGCGCCAGCAGCTTTGGACAGGGGGCTAATCAGCCCCAGCATTTT. Translated, it gives CASSFGQGANQPQHF. The chain combines TRBV5-1 with TRBJ1-5, with 11 bases matching TRBD1. There are 15 residues in the CDR3. J lost 4 bases, V lost 2 bases, and 2 bases had no gene match. CDR1 is SGHRS and CDR2 is YFSETQ in the germline V gene.

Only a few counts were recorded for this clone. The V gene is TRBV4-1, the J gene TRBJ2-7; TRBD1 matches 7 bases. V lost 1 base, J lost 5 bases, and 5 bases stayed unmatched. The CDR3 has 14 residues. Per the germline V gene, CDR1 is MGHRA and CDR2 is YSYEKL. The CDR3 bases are TGCGCCAGCAGCCAAGCCGACAGGGCCGACGAGCAGTACTTC. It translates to CASSQADRADEQYF.